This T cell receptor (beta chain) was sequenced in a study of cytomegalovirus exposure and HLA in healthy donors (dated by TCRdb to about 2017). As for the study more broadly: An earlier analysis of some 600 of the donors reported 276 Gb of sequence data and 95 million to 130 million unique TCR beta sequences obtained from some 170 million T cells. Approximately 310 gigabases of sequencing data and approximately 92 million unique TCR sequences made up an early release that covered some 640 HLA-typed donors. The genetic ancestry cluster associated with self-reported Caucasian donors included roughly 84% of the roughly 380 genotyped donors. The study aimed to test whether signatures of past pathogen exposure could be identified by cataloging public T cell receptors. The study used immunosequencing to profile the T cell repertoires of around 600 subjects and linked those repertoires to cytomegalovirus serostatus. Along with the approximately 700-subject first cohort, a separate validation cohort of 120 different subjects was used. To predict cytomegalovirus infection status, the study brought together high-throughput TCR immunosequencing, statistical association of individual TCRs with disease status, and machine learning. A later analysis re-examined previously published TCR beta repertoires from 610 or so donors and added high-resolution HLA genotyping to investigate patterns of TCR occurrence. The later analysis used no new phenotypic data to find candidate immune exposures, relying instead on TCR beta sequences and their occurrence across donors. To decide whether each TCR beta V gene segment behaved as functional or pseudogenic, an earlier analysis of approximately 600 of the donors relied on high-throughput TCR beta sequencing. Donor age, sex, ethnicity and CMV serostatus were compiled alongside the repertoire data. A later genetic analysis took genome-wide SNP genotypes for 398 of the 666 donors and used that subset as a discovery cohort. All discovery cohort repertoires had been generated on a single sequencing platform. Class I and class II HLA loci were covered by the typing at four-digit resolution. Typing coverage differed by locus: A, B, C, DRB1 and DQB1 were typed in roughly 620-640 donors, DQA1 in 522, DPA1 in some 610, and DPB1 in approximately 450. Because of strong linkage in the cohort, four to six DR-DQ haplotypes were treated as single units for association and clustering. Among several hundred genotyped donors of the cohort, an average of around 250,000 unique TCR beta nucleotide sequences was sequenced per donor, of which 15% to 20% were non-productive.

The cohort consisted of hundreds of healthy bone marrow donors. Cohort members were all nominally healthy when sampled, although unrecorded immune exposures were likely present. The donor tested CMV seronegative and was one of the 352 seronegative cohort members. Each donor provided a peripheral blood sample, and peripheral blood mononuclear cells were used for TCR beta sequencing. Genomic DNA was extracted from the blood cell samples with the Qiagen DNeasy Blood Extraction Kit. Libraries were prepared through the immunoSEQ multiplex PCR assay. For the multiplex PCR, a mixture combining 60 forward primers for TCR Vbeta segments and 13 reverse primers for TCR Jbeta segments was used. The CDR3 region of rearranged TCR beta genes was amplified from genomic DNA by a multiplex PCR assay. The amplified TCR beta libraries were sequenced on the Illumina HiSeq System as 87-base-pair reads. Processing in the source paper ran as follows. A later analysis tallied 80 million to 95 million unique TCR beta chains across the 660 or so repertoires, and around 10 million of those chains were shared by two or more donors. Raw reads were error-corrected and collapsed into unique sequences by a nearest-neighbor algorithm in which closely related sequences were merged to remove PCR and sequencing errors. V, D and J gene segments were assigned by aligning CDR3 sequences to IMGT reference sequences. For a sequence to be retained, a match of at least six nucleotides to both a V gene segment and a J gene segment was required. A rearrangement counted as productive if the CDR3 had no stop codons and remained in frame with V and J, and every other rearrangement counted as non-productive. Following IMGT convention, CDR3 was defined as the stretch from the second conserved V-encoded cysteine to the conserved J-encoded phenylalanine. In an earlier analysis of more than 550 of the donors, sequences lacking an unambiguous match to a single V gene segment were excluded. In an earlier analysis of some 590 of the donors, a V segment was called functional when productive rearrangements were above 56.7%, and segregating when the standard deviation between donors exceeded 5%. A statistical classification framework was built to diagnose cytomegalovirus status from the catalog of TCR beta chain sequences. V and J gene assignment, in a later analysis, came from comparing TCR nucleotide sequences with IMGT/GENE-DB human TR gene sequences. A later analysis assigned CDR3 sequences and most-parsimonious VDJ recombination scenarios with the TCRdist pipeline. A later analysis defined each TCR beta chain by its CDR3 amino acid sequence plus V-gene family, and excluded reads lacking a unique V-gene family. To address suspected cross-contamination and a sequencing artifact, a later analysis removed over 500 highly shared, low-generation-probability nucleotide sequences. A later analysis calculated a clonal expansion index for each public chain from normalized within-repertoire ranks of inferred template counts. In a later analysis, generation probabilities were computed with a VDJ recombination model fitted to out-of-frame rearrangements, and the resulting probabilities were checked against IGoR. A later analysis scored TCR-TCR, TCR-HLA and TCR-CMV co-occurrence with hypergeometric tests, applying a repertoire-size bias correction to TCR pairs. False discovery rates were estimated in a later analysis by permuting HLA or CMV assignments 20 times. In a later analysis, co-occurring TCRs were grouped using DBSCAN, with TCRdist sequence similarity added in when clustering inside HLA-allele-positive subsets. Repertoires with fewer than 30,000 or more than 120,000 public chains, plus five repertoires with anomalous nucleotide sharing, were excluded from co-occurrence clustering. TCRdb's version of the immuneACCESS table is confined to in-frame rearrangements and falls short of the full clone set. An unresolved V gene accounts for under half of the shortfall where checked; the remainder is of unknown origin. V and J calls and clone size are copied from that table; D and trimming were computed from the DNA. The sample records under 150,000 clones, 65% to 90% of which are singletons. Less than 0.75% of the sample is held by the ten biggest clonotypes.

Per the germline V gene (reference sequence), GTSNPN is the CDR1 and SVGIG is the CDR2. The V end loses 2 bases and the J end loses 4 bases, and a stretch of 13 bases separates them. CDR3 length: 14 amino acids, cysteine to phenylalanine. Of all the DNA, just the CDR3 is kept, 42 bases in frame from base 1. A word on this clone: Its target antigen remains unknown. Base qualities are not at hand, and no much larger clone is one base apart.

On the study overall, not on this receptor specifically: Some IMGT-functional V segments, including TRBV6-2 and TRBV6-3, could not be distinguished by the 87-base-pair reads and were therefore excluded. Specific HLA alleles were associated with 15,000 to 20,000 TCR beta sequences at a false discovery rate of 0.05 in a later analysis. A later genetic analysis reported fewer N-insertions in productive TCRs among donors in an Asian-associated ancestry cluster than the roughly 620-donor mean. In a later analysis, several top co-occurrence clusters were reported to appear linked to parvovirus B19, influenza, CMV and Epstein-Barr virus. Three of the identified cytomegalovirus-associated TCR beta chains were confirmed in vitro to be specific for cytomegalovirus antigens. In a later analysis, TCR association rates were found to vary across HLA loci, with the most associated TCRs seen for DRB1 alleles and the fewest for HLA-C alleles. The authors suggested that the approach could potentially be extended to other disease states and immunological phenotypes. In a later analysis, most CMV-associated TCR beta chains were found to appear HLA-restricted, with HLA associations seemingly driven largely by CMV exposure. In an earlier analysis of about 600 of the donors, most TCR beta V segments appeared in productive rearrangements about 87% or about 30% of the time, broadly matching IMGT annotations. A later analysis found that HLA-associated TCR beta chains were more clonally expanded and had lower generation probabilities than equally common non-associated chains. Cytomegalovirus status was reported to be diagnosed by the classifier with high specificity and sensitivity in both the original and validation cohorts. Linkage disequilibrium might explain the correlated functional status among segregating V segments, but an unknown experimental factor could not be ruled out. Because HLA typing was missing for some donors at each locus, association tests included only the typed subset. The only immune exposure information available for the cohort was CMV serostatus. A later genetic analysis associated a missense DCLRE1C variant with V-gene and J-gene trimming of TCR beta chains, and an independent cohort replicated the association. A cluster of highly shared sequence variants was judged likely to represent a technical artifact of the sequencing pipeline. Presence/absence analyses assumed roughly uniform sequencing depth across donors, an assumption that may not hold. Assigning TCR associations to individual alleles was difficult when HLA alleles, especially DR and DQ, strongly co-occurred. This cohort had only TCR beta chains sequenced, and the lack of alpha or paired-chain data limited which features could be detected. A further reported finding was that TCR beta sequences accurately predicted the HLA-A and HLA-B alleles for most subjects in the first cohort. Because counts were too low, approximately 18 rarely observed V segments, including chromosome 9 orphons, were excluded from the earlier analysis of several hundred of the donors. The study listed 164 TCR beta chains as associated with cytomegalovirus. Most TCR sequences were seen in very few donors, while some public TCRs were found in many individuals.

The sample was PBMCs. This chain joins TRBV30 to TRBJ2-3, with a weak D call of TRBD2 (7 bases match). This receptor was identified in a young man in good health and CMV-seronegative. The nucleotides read TGTGCCTGGAGTATTGGGGGGGCTGCAGATACGCAGTATTTT. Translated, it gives CAWSIGGAADTQYF.